This T cell receptor beta chain was captured in a study of graft-versus-host responses after intestinal transplantation. Turning to the study itself: All recipients were transplanted with multivisceral, liver-intestinal, or isolated intestinal grafts. All of the recipients had induction that used anti-thymocyte globulin, then tacrolimus and steroids for approximately 3 years.

TCRdb keeps only in-frame clones here, not all; method: immunoSEQ multiplex PCR. The table has around 110,000 clones, roughly nine tenths seen once. As regards this clone: What it binds is not known.

In germline, CDR1 is SGHAT, CDR2 FQNNGV. CDR3 length equals 15 residues. The ends were cut back, 3 bases at V and 5 bases at J, with 16 bases in the middle. Notes on the study in general: Early post-transplant HvG declines were associated with peak circulating GvH clone levels. In recipient marrow, GvH clones were found, and some appeared first in ileum or blood.

The V gene is TRBV11-2, the J gene TRBJ1-1; no clear D. The TCR comes from a human donor who received an intestinal transplant. The source material was unstimulated CD4+ T cells sorted from spleen or lymph node cells, sampled before intestinal transplant. The CDR3 loop reads CASSFVPSAGTEAFF. Here the CDR3 DNA reads TGTGCCAGCAGCTTTGTCCCATCCGCGGGTACTGAAGCTTTCTTT. The whole variable domain, filled in from reference TRBV11-2 and TRBJ1-1, reads EAGVAQSPRYKIIEKRQSVAFWCNPISGHATLYWYQQILGQGPKLLIQFQNNGVVDDSQLPKDRFSAERLKGVDSTLKIQPAKLEDSAVYLCASSFVPSAGTEAFFGQGTRLTVV.